The 28 T cell receptor beta chains listed next were all sequenced from one sample in a study of control samples from healthy donors and cancer patients (dated by TCRdb to the early 2020s). Library generation was performed with the immunoSEQ multiplex PCR assay. This is the immuneACCESS table as TCRdb keeps it, with only in-frame sequences that have V and J called. A part of the clones is gone; compared with another copy, unresolved V genes explain less than half, and the rest is unexplained. This sample has about 98,000 clones in its table, and approximately 81% of those were observed once. The ten largest clones capture over 9.5% of the sample. The sequenced sample was blood. These receptors all stem from a woman aged 30 to 39 in good health.

This sequence joins TRBV29-1 and TRBJ2-1, with a weak D call TRBD1 (5 bases). This CDR3 has 12 amino acids. Germline V gene lookup returns CDR1 SQVTM and CDR2 ANQGSEA. V lost 2 bases to trimming and J lost 5 bases, with 7 bases between them. DNA of the CDR3: TGCAGCGTTGAACAGGGCCACAATGAGCAGTTCTTC. It codes for CSVEQGHNEQFF.

The rearrangement joins TRBV5-1 to TRBJ2-1, with 8 positions matching TRBD2. The CDR3 spans 16 residues. From germline, CDR1 is SGHRS and CDR2 YFSETQ. V lost 3 bases to trimming and J lost 7 bases; unmatched junction nucleotides: 12. The CDR3 DNA reads as TGCGCCAGCAGCTCGTCCGGGAGTCTAGCGGGTAATGAGCAGTTCTTC. Protein: CASSSSGSLAGNEQFF.

This clone has just a few counts. The J gene is TRBJ1-6, the V gene TRBV20-1, with no clear D. Germline CDR1 is DFQATT and CDR2 is SNEGSKA (reference sequence). Trimming took off 3 bases at V and 0 bases at J, with 15 bases between the two ends. The CDR3 has 17 residues. Written as DNA, the CDR3 is TGCAGTGCTAGTGCCGCGGGATTGAGCTCCTATAATTCACCCCTCCACTTT. Amino acid sequence: CSASAAGLSSYNSPLHF.

V is TRBV7-2 and J is TRBJ1-5; D unclear. The length of the CDR3 is 15 residues. V was clipped by 1 base and J by 6 bases, with 13 bases between them. Germline V gene data show CDR1 as SGHTA and CDR2 as FQGNSA. Here the CDR3 DNA reads TGTGCCAGCAGCTTAGGGGTGGGGAGAAGTCAGCCCCAGCATTTT. This translates into CASSLGVGRSQPQHF.

The CDR3 DNA sequence: TGTGCCAGCAGTGAAGAGGGACTAGGGACCGGGGAGCTGTTTTTT. This sequence encodes CASSEEGLGTGELFF. The chain links TRBV2 to TRBJ2-2, with 8 bases that match TRBD2. CDR1 is SNHLY, CDR2 FYNNEI, per germline. The ends lost 1 base at V and 5 bases at J; junction bases unmatched: 3. The CDR3 has 15 amino acids.

This clone was observed many times. This chain joins TRBV7-3 and TRBJ2-3; D gene unclear. There are 12 residues in the CDR3. V was cut by 6 bases and J by 0 bases, with 4 bases left in between. Per germline, CDR1 SGHTA and CDR2 FQGTGA. The CDR3 bases are TGTGCCAGCAGGTCCAGCACAGATACGCAGTATTTT. It translates to CASRSSTDTQYF.

This rearrangement joins TRBV15 to TRBJ1-2; weak D call: TRBD1 (5 bases). The CDR3 totals 14 residues. Deletions cut 6 bases from V and 4 bases from J, with 15 bases between. CDR1 and CDR2 (germline): LNHNV, YYDKDF (reference sequence). The CDR3 here is CATSPRDPGYGYTF. In DNA form, the CDR3 reads TGTGCCACCAGTCCCAGGGATCCGGGCTATGGCTACACCTTC.

V is TRBV7-2 and J is TRBJ1-5; no firm D call. This CDR3 comprises 13 residues. V lost 5 bases and J 4 bases, leaving 9 bases between the germline ends. Germline CDR1 reads SGHTA; CDR2 reads FQGNSA. CDR3 protein: CASSLHANQPQHF. The CDR3 DNA sequence: TGTGCCAGCAGCCTCCATGCTAATCAGCCCCAGCATTTT.

This chain joins TRBV9 and TRBJ1-3; unclear D gene. The V end was cut by 3 bases, the J end by 0 bases, with 10 bases between. Germline CDR1 SGDLS, CDR2 YYNGEE. There are 15 residues in the CDR3. The CDR3 coding sequence is TGTGCCAGCAGCGCCAGCGGTAGCTCTGGAAACACCATATATTTT. It specifies CASSASGSSGNTIYF.

V and J are TRBV19 and TRBJ1-3; weak D call: TRBD1 (5 bases). V lost 5 bases, J lost 0 bases, and 14 bases lay in between. CDR1 is LNHDA, CDR2 SQIVND, per germline (reference sequence). CDR3 length equals 16 residues. The CDR3 loop reads CASSAADRISGNTIYF. The CDR3 coding sequence is TGTGCCAGTAGTGCCGCCGACAGAATCTCTGGAAACACCATATATTTT.

The chain combines TRBV12-3 or TRBV12-4 with TRBJ1-2; 8 bases agree with TRBD1. The ends lost 3 bases at V and 8 bases at J; junction bases unmatched: 5. The CDR3 has 13 amino acids. The CDR3 bases are TGTGCCAGCAGTTTGGGGACAGGAGGCGGCTACACCTTC. Translating it yields CASSLGTGGGYTF.

A few counts support this clone. The chain employs TRBV6-5 and TRBJ2-7; 9 bases match TRBD1. CDR1 MNHEY and CDR2 SVGAGI come from the germline V gene. The CDR3 totals 16 residues. The trim removed 4 bases at V and 5 bases at J, leaving 12 bases unmatched. CDR3 DNA: TGTGCCAGCAGTTCTCTTGGGGGACAGGGTTTCCACGAGCAGTACTTC. Translating gives CASSSLGGQGFHEQYF.

The CDR3 DNA sequence: TGTGCCACCAGCAGAGATCGGGAGGACTCCTACACCTTC. Its translation: CATSRDREDSYTF. The chain uses TRBV15 and TRBJ1-2; D remains unclear. The ends were cut back, 0 bases at V and 10 bases at J, with 12 bases in the middle. The CDR3 totals 13 residues. The V gene's germline CDR1 is LNHNV and CDR2 YYDKDF (reference sequence). Full variable domain (rest looked up from reference TRBV15 and TRBJ1-2): DAMVIQNPRYQVTQFGKPVTLSCSQTLNHNVMYWYQQKSSQAPKLLFHYYDKDFNNEADTPDNFQSRRPNTSFCFLDIRSPGLGDTAMYLCATSRDREDSYTFGSGTRLTVV.

The genes are TRBV29-1 and TRBJ1-5; D is unresolved. Trimming removed 4 bases from V and 7 bases from J, with 11 bases in between. Per germline, CDR1 SQVTM and CDR2 ANQGSEA. This CDR3 region has 12 residues. The CDR3 is CSVVRGVQPQHF. The CDR3 DNA reads TGCAGCGTTGTGCGTGGGGTCCAGCCCCAGCATTTT.

J is TRBJ2-3 and V is TRBV6-5, with TRBD1 identical over 8 bases. Germline V gives CDR1 MNHEY, CDR2 SVGAGI. The CDR3 length is 15 residues. The V gene end was trimmed by 1 base and the J gene end by 6 bases; junction bases not matched to a gene: 6. The CDR3 sequence is CASSYLQGARDTQYF. As DNA, the CDR3 is TGTGCCAGCAGTTACTTGCAGGGGGCGAGGGATACGCAGTATTTT.

The rearrangement joins TRBV27 to TRBJ1-1; D is ambiguous. With 9 bases removed from V and 1 base from J, the gap between germline ends came to 12 bases. Germline CDR1 MNHEY, CDR2 SMNVEV (reference sequence). The CDR3 contains 13 residues. CDR3 nucleotides: TGTGCCAGTACACAACACCCGAACACTGAAGCTTTCTTT. Encoded protein: CASTQHPNTEAFF.

Points on this clone: The sample carries other DNA sequences with the same CDR3. This sequence joins TRBV13 and TRBJ2-1, with 8 bases lining up with TRBD2. The J segment lost 10 bases and the V segment lost 6 bases, leaving 14 bases of the junction unmatched. The CDR3 spans 15 residues. From germline, CDR1 is PRHDT and CDR2 FYEKMQ (reference sequence). This chain's CDR3 is CASSPPGAGGREQFF. CDR3 sequence (DNA): TGTGCCAGCAGTCCTCCGGGGGCGGGGGGCCGAGAGCAGTTCTTC.

The DNA of the CDR3 is TGTGCCTGCTTTAGGCCTTCCTCCTACGAGCAGTACTTC. Protein: CACFRPSSYEQYF. The chain combines TRBV30 with TRBJ2-7; D unclear. The CDR3 is 13 amino acids. Germline V CDR1 and CDR2: GTSNPN, SVGIG (reference sequence). Trimming pared 6 bases from V and 0 bases from J, leaving 12 bases between.

The chain is built from TRBV9 and TRBJ1-1, with TRBD1 identical over 7 bases. CDR3 length equals 16 residues. J lost 0 bases, V lost 0 bases, and 5 bases had no gene match. From germline, CDR1 is SGDLS and CDR2 YYNGEE. The chain's CDR3 is CASSVVTGALNTEAFF. In DNA, the CDR3 is TGTGCCAGCAGCGTAGTAACAGGGGCCCTGAACACTGAAGCTTTCTTT.

The rearrangement links TRBV12-3 or TRBV12-4 to TRBJ1-6; perhaps TRBD1 as D (6 bases). This CDR3 is built from 13 residues. V was clipped by 8 bases and J by 9 bases, with 14 bases between them. Written as DNA, the CDR3 is TGTGCCAGCGGTCGGACAGTCCCTTCACCCCTCCACTTT. Translation gives CASGRTVPSPLHF.

The chain links TRBV12-3 or TRBV12-4 to TRBJ1-1, with D perhaps TRBD1 (5 bases). The CDR3 runs 13 residues. V was shortened by 6 bases and J by 4 bases, with 12 bases between the two germline ends. The CDR3, as DNA: TGTGCCAGCAGCTCTCGGGGGACCACTGAAGCTTTCTTT. Its translation is CASSSRGTTEAFF.

The chain is built from TRBV6-5 and TRBJ1-2; maybe TRBD1 (6 bases). Germline-derived CDR1 and CDR2 are MNHEY and SVGAGI. V was clipped by 2 bases and J by 6 bases, with 16 bases between them. CDR3 length: 15 residues. CDR3 residues: CASSYEAIGGDGYTF. The DNA of the CDR3 is TGTGCCAGCAGTTACGAGGCTATTGGGGGCGATGGCTACACCTTC.

The V and J genes are TRBV6-4 and TRBJ1-6; TRBD1 matches at 7 bases. This CDR3 spans 14 amino acids. V lost 0 bases and J lost 9; bases outside the gene matches: 2. Per germline, CDR1 MRHNA and CDR2 SNTAGT. CDR3 nucleotide sequence: TGTGCCAGCAGTGACTCGCAGGGGGGTTCACCCCTCCACTTT. Protein product: CASSDSQGGSPLHF.

The V gene is TRBV30, the J gene TRBJ1-6; D gene ambiguous. The CDR3 extends over 14 amino acids. Trimming took off 1 base at V and 0 bases at J, with 4 bases between the two ends. CDR1 and CDR2 (germline): GTSNPN, SVGIG (reference sequence). For the CDR3, the DNA is TGTGCCTGGAGTGACAGCTCCTATAATTCACCCCTCCACTTT. Its translation is CAWSDSSYNSPLHF.

The rearrangement uses TRBV3-1 (or the pseudogene TRBV3-2) and TRBJ2-7; D is uncertain. This CDR3 comprises 14 residues. Germline CDR1 and CDR2: LGHDT and YNNKEL (reference sequence). V dropped 1 base and J dropped 3 bases, with 10 bases sitting between them. In DNA form, the CDR3 reads TGTGCCAGCAGCCAAGGCGGCCTAAACTACGAGCAGTACTTC. As protein: CASSQGGLNYEQYF.

The chain combines TRBV9 with TRBJ1-3; D is uncertain. Trimming left V 0 bases short and J 0 bases short, with 10 bases between. Germline-derived CDR1 and CDR2 are SGDLS and YYNGEE. CDR3 length equals 16 residues. CDR3 loop: CASSVATRLSGNTIYF. The CDR3 nucleotides read TGTGCCAGCAGCGTAGCTACGCGCCTCTCTGGAAACACCATATATTTT. Filled out from reference TRBV9 and TRBJ1-3, the complete variable domain reads DSGVTQTPKHLITATGQRVTLRCSPRSGDLSVYWYQQSLDQGLQFLIQYYNGEERAKGNILERFSAQQFPDLHSELNLSSLELGDSALYFCASSVATRLSGNTIYFGEGSWLTVV.

The V gene is TRBV28, the J gene TRBJ1-3; D is perhaps TRBD1 (6 bases). V was pared by 8 bases and J by 8 bases, with 10 bases between. Germline loops: CDR1 MDHEN, CDR2 SYDVKM. The CDR3 sequence is 11 residues long. This CDR3 reads CASQGLYTIYF. CDR3 sequence (DNA): TGTGCCAGCCAGGGGTTATACACCATATATTTT.

This clone appeared once. This rearrangement joins TRBV5-5 to TRBJ1-1; D is unclear. CDR1 and CDR2 (germline): SGHKS, YYEKEE (reference sequence). The CDR3 contains 14 residues. V lost 1 base and J 1 base, leaving 8 bases between the germline ends. CDR3 coding DNA: TGTGCCAGCAGCTTGTACGGCGGGAACACTGAAGCTTTCTTT. Amino acids: CASSLYGGNTEAFF.